This T cell receptor (beta chain) was captured in a study of cytomegalovirus exposure and HLA in healthy donors. General observations from the study: In a later analysis, HLA-C alleles had the fewest associated TCRs, DRB1 alleles the most. On later analysis, the bulk of CMV-associated TCR beta chains appeared to be HLA-restricted.

Germline assignment: CDR1 MDHEN and CDR2 SYDVKM. V was shortened by 1 base and J by 2 bases, with 18 bases between the two germline ends. CDR3 length: 18 residues. Regarding this clone: Its antigen is not identified.

The PCR employed 60 Vbeta primers together with 13 Jbeta primers. Sequencing used immunoSEQ multiplex PCR; TCRdb keeps in-frame clones, though not all of them. The data hold under 90,000 clones, with around 70% observed a single time. The study sampled nominally healthy donors, though unrecorded immune exposures were likely. The sequencing input was PBMCs. The receptor was derived from a woman aged 45-59 years in good health and CMV-seropositive. The chain couples TRBV28 to TRBJ1-5; possibly TRBD1 for D (6 bases). The CDR3 sequence is CASSLSDFFRGGNQPQHF. The CDR3 nucleotides are TGTGCCAGCAGTTTATCGGACTTCTTCAGGGGCGGCAATCAGCCCCAGCATTTT.